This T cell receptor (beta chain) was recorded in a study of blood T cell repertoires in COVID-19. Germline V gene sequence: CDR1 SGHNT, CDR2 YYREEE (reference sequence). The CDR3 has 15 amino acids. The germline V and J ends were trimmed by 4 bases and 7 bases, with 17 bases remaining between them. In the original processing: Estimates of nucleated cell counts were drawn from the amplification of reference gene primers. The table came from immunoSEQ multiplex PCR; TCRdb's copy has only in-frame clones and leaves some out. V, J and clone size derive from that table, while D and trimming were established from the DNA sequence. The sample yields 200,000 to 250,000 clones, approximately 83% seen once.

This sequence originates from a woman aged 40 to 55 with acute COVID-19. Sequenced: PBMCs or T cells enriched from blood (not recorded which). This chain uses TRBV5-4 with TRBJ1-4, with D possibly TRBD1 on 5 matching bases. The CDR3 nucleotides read TGTGCCAGCAGCGACCAGGGAGGGCAGGGTGAAAAACTGTTTTTT. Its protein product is CASSDQGGQGEKLFF.